In its sample, the clone carrying this T cell receptor beta chain was seen many times. What it recognizes is unknown. TCR beta CDR3 region amplification was performed from RNA transcripts. HTBI primers were employed in a first-round RT-PCR of the TCR CDR3. Each CDR3 protein gets one entry after TCRdb re-called the multiplex PCR reads with MiXCR. This table holds 250,000 to 300,000 distinct CDR3 sequences, about an eighth found once. The entry originates in a study of T cells in Graves' hyperthyroidism and ophthalmopathy. The CDR3 extends over 17 amino acids. V lost 6 bases and J 3 bases, leaving 21 bases between the germline ends. Germline CDR1 and CDR2: MDHEN and SYDVKM. Those patients with uncontrolled infection, other autoimmune disease, pregnancy or lactation were excluded. The PBMCs had their origin in around 10 ml of fresh peripheral blood. General study results and limits: In the blood, most expanded thyroid clonotypes above 0.001 appeared as well.

The J gene is TRBJ2-1, the V gene TRBV28, with D possibly TRBD2 on 6 matching bases. The sequence was obtained from a young woman with Graves' hyperthyroidism that later progressed to Graves' ophthalmopathy. Material: blood. CDR3 nucleotides: TGTGCCAGCAGCCACAGGAGGGCCAGTTCCTACTACAATGAGCAGTTCTTC. Its translation: CASSHRRASSYYNEQFF.